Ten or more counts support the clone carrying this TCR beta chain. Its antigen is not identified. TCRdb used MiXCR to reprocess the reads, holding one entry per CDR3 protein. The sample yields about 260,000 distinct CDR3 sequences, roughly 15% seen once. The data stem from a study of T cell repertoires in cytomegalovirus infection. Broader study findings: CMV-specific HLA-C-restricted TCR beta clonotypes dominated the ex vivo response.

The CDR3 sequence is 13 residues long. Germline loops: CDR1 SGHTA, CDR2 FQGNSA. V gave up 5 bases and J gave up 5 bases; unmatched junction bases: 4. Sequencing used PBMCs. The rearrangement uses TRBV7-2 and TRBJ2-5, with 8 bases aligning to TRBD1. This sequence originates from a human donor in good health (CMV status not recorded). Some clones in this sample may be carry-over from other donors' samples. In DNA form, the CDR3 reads TGTGCCAGCAGCAATAACAGGGGGGAGACCCAGTACTTC. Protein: CASSNNRGETQYF.